Listed below are T cell receptor beta chains from one sample, sequenced in a study of beta chain features in type 1 diabetes. Sequencing used immunoSEQ multiplex PCR; TCRdb keeps in-frame clones, though not all of them. The sample yields about 150,000 clones, less than 9.5% seen once. Specimen: central memory CD4+ T cells from blood. The receptors here all came from a man aged 18 to 30 in good health. The CDR3 runs from the conserved cysteine through the conserved F or W. The D gene is left open where the match is weak. Expanded clones get a size class; other rows say once, few or many, or leave the size out.

>.|14|TRBJ1-1|TRBV7-3|few
CASSARGYDTEAFF
TGTGCCAGCAGCGCCCGGGGGTATGACACTGAAGCTTTCTTT
>.|17|TRBJ2-7|TRBV21-1|few
CASNPPGGGQAPYEQYF
TGTGCCAGCAACCCCCCAGGGGGGGGACAGGCCCCCTACGAGCAGTACTTC
>.|13|TRBJ1-1|TRBV7-2|.
CASSLALRQKAFF
TGTGCCAGCAGCTTAGCGCTAAGACAGAAAGCTTTCTTT
>TRBD2|16|TRBJ2-7|TRBV10-3|many
CAISESMSGSLYEQYF
TGTGCCATCAGTGAGTCGATGAGCGGGAGTCTGTACGAGCAGTACTTC
>.|14|TRBJ2-1|TRBV30|few
CAWRFFGGLNEQFF
TGTGCCTGGAGGTTTTTTGGAGGTCTCAATGAGCAGTTCTTC
>TRBD2|14|TRBJ2-2|TRBV9|many
CASSPGLAPGELFF
TGTGCCAGCAGCCCGGGACTAGCCCCCGGGGAGCTGTTTTTT
>TRBD1|14|TRBJ2-7|TRBV15|.
CATSQTLTGGEQYF
TGTGCCACCAGCCAAACCCTTACAGGGGGCGAGCAGTACTTC
>TRBD1|15|TRBJ2-5|TRBV7-2|.
CASSPDRGLEETQYF
TGTGCCAGCAGCCCGGACAGGGGGCTGGAAGAGACCCAGTACTTC
>TRBD1|14|TRBJ2-4|TRBV19|.
CASRSRDSKNIQYF
TGTGCCAGTAGGTCCCGGGACAGCAAAAACATTCAGTACTTC
>.|13|TRBJ2-5|TRBV5-1|many
CASSLVIAETQYF
TGCGCCAGCAGCTTGGTGATAGCGGAGACCCAGTACTTC
>TRBD1|15|TRBJ1-1|TRBV4-3|few
CASSHPQGAYTEAFF
TGCGCCAGCAGCCACCCACAGGGGGCGTACACTGAAGCTTTCTTT
>TRBD1|14|TRBJ2-7|TRBV28|.
CAAIPGQGSHEQYF
TGTGCCGCAATACCGGGACAGGGGTCCCACGAGCAGTACTTC
>.|17|TRBJ1-5|TRBV28|few
CASSLALVQVPLQPQHF
TGTGCCAGCAGTTTAGCTTTAGTGCAGGTCCCGTTACAGCCCCAGCATTTT
>.|13|TRBJ1-6|TRBV29-1|.
CSVLYSYNSPLHF
TGCAGCGTTTTATACTCCTATAATTCACCCCTCCACTTT
>.|13|TRBJ2-1|TRBV2|.
CAGNRGGYNEQFF
TGTGCCGGCAACAGGGGGGGCTACAATGAGCAGTTCTTC
>TRBD1|17|TRBJ2-7|TRBV4-2|.
CASSQGKTGGSTYEQYF
TGTGCCAGCAGCCAGGGAAAAACAGGGGGTAGTACCTACGAGCAGTACTTC
>TRBD1|13|TRBJ2-7|TRBV29-1|.
CSVGGTGVYEQYF
TGCAGCGTTGGGGGGACAGGGGTCTACGAGCAGTACTTC
>.|15|TRBJ2-3|TRBV4-3|many
CASTPAVYSTDTQYF
TGCGCCAGCACCCCTGCGGTTTACAGCACAGATACGCAGTATTTT
>.|14|TRBJ2-1|TRBV7-2|few
CASSFGLDQGEQFF
TGTGCCAGCAGCTTTGGCTTGGATCAGGGTGAGCAGTTCTTC
>TRBD1|15|TRBJ2-5|TRBV19|few
CASSPGTVLQETQYF
TGTGCCAGTAGTCCTGGGACAGTGCTTCAAGAGACCCAGTACTTC
>TRBD1|13|TRBJ2-1|TRBV2|many
CASSGDRHNEQFF
TGTGCCAGCAGTGGGGACAGGCACAATGAGCAGTTCTTC
>TRBD2|16|TRBJ2-1|TRBV7-9|few
CASSIGTSGRRNEQFF
TGTGCCAGCAGCATCGGGACTAGCGGGAGAAGGAATGAGCAGTTCTTC
>.|15|TRBJ1-5|TRBV7-2|few
CASSLGGGVNQPQHF
TGTGCCAGCAGCTTAGGGGGAGGGGTCAATCAGCCCCAGCATTTT
>.|14|TRBJ2-5|TRBV9|.
CASSVAASDETQYF
TGTGCCAGCAGCGTAGCCGCTAGCGATGAGACCCAGTACTTC
>TRBD2|16|TRBJ2-3|TRBV9|.
CASSVRLARATDTQYF
TGTGCCAGCAGCGTTAGACTAGCGAGAGCCACAGATACGCAGTATTTT
>TRBD1|13|TRBJ1-2|TRBV18|many
CASSRDRQDGYTF
TGTGCCAGCTCTAGGGACAGGCAAGATGGCTACACCTTC
>TRBD1|14|TRBJ1-2|TRBV6-6|.
CASSYLRDRAGYTF
TGTGCCAGCAGTTACCTCCGGGACAGGGCTGGCTACACCTTC
>TRBD1|13|TRBJ1-2|TRBV28|few
CASSQGQAYGYTF
TGTGCCAGCAGCCAAGGACAGGCCTATGGCTACACCTTC
>.|12|TRBJ2-7|TRBV7-2|few
CASGHSAYEQYF
TGTGCCAGCGGACACAGCGCCTACGAGCAGTACTTC
>.|16|TRBJ1-1|TRBV15|.
CATSRAARRMDTEAFF
TGTGCCACCAGCAGAGCAGCCAGGAGGATGGACACTGAAGCTTTCTTT
>.|13|TRBJ1-1|TRBV7-2|.
CASSLDRDTEAFF
TGTGCCAGCAGCTTAGACAGGGACACTGAAGCTTTCTTT
>TRBD2|17|TRBJ2-6|TRBV7-2|.
CASSLVAGVAGANVLTF
TGTGCCAGCAGCTTAGTAGCGGGGGTTGCTGGGGCCAACGTCCTGACTTTC
>TRBD2|14|TRBJ2-7|TRBV19|few
CASSMGLANYEQYF
TGTGCCAGTAGTATGGGACTAGCAAACTACGAGCAGTACTTC
>.|14|TRBJ2-3|TRBV18|many
CASSPAGRRDTQYF
TGTGCCAGCTCACCAGCAGGCCGCCGGGATACGCAGTATTTT
>TRBD1|16|TRBJ2-5|TRBV5-1|few
CASSFSVTGGSETQYF
TGCGCCAGCAGCTTTTCTGTCACAGGGGGCTCGGAGACCCAGTACTTC
>TRBD1|15|TRBJ1-2|TRBV7-9|.
CASSSGTGANYGYTF
TGTGCCAGCAGCTCCGGGACAGGTGCTAACTATGGCTACACCTTC
>.|15|TRBJ1-5|TRBV28|.
CASTAPTANNQPQHF
TGTGCCAGCACCGCTCCGACAGCGAACAATCAGCCCCAGCATTTT
>.|15|TRBJ1-2|TRBV29-1|few
CSVDLGGQFNYGYTF
TGCAGCGTTGATCTGGGTGGGCAGTTTAACTATGGCTACACCTTC
>TRBD1|13|TRBJ2-7|TRBV5-1|.
CASSSGQNNEQYF
TGCGCCAGCAGCTCGGGACAGAACAACGAGCAGTACTTC
>TRBD1|15|TRBJ2-3|TRBV4-1|.
CASSQGDRTRDTQYF
TGCGCCAGCAGCCAAGGGGACAGGACTCGGGATACGCAGTATTTT
>TRBD2|15|TRBJ2-7|TRBV7-2|.
CASSLNDLAGYEQYF
TGTGCCAGCAGCTTAAACGATCTAGCGGGGTACGAGCAGTACTTC
>.|18|TRBJ2-3|TRBV4-3|.
CASSQDSLEVLTVDTQYF
TGCGCCAGCAGCCAAGATTCATTGGAGGTACTCACCGTGGATACGCAGTATTTT
>.|13|TRBJ2-3|TRBV6-1|.
CASSDPRVDTQYF
TGTGCCAGCAGTGACCCCCGGGTGGATACGCAGTATTTT
>TRBD2|15|TRBJ2-7|TRBV7-8|.
CASSSRSSGSYEQYF
TGTGCCAGCAGCTCACGTTCTAGCGGGAGCTACGAGCAGTACTTC
>TRBD1|15|TRBJ1-1|TRBV19|.
CASSRPGGMNTEAFF
TGTGCCAGTAGTCGGCCAGGGGGTATGAACACTGAAGCTTTCTTT
>.|12|TRBJ2-4|TRBV29-1|few
CSVGYPSGIQYF
TGCAGCGTTGGATACCCCTCAGGCATTCAGTACTTC
>.|11|TRBJ1-1|TRBV5-6|.
CASSVGWEAFF
TGTGCCAGCAGTGTCGGGTGGGAAGCTTTCTTT
>.|14|TRBJ2-1|TRBV11-2|.
CASSLVAFGDEQFF
TGTGCCAGCAGCTTAGTAGCTTTCGGCGATGAGCAGTTCTTC
>.|14|TRBJ2-7|TRBV2|few
CASRPGQSPYEQYF
TGTGCCAGCAGGCCGGGACAATCTCCCTACGAGCAGTACTTC
>.|11|TRBJ2-3|TRBV7-2|few
CASSAEYTQYF
TGTGCCAGCAGCGCAGAATATACGCAGTATTTT
>TRBD1|15|TRBJ1-4|TRBV27|.
CASSAPGQGAQKLFF
TGTGCCAGCAGTGCCCCGGGACAGGGGGCGCAAAAACTGTTTTTT
>TRBD2|14|TRBJ2-7|TRBV18|many
CASTSGTTSYEQYF
TGTGCCAGCACCTCCGGGACTACCTCCTACGAGCAGTACTTC
>.|15|TRBJ2-6|TRBV5-1|.
CASGERGSGANVLTF
TGCGCCAGCGGCGAACGGGGCTCTGGGGCCAACGTCCTGACTTTC
>.|13|TRBJ2-5|TRBV29-1|many
CSVLRLGGETQYF
TGCAGCGTTCTGAGACTAGGAGGAGAGACCCAGTACTTC
>.|13|TRBJ2-7|TRBV4-1|.
CASSLLTSYEQYF
TGCGCCAGCAGCCTTTTGACTAGCTACGAGCAGTACTTC
>.|15|TRBJ1-1|TRBV7-2|.
CASSLSAPQNTEAFF
TGTGCCAGCAGCTTAAGCGCTCCACAGAACACTGAAGCTTTCTTT
>TRBD2|18|TRBJ2-1|TRBV10-3|few
CAMPGTSGVRGSYNEQFF
TGTGCCATGCCGGGTACTAGCGGGGTGCGGGGCTCCTACAATGAGCAGTTCTTC
>TRBD1|16|TRBJ2-1|TRBV28|few
CASSQPGQGAYNEQFF
TGTGCCAGCAGTCAACCGGGACAGGGGGCCTACAATGAGCAGTTCTTC